The text below deals with one TCR beta chain. Profiled with immunoSEQ multiplex PCR; TCRdb holds only in-frame clones, not every one. The sample contains 370,000 or so clones, about 90% of which appear only once. The data were obtained in a study of blood T cell repertoires in COVID-19. The CDR3 totals 16 residues. V was clipped by 5 bases and J by 4 bases; unmatched bases: 9. Germline V gives CDR1 LNHDA, CDR2 SQIVND (reference sequence). Material: PBMCs or T cells enriched from blood (not recorded which). The sequence derives from a man aged 30 to 45 who had recovered from COVID-19. V gene TRBV19 combines with J gene TRBJ1-4, with 8 bases aligning to TRBD1. CDR3: CASSFRGLRSNEKLFF. DNA for the CDR3: TGTGCCAGTAGTTTCAGGGGGCTGAGGAGTAATGAAAAACTGTTTTTT.